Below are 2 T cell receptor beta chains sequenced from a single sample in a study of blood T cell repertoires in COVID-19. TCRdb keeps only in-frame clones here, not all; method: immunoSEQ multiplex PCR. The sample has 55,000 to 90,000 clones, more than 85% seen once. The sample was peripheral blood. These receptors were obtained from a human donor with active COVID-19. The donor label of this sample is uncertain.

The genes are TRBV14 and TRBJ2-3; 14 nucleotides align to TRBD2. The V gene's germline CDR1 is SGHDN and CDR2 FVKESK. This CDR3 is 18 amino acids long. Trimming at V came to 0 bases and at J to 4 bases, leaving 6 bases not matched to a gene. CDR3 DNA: TGTGCCAGCAGCCAAGATAGGGGACTAGCGGGAGTGGCAGATACGCAGTATTTT. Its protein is CASSQDRGLAGVADTQYF.

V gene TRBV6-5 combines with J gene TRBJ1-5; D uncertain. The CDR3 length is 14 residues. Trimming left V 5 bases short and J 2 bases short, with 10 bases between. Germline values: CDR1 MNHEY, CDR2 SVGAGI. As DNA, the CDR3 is TGTGCCAGCAGTCCGCGCCGAGGCAATCAGCCCCAGCATTTT. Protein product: CASSPRRGNQPQHF.